A selection of T cell receptor beta chains follows, all from one sample in a study of T cell responses to AZD1222 COVID-19 vaccine. Assay used: immunoSEQ multiplex PCR; TCRdb lists only in-frame clones, some missing. The sample has about 130,000 clones, around 90% seen once. The sample consisted of peripheral blood, taken on day 0 of AZD1222 vaccination. Receptor source: an adult in good health. Each CDR3 is given with its conserved first and last residue. D genes are given only for firm matches. Clone size is given for some rows only: seen once, a few or many times, or a class if the clone is expanded.

D: TRBD2; size: -; J: TRBJ2-3; V: TRBV4-2; DNA: TGTGCCAGCAGCCAACCCGGGACTAGCGGGAGGGCGGCGCAGTATTTT; CDR3: CASSQPGTSGRAAQYF
D: TRBD1; size: once; J: TRBJ1-2; V: TRBV7-2; DNA: TGTGCCAGCAGCTTAAGGTCCGGACAGGGGGTCGTCTATGGCTACACCTTC; CDR3: CASSLRSGQGVVYGYTF
D: -; size: once; J: TRBJ2-2; V: TRBV27; DNA: TGTGCCAGCAGTTTCGGCAACACCGGGGAGCTGTTTTTT; CDR3: CASSFGNTGELFF
D: -; size: -; J: TRBJ1-6; V: TRBV4-1; DNA: TGCGCCAGCAGCCAAGATCGGATGGGGCTCATCCATTATAATTCACCCCTCCACTTT; CDR3: CASSQDRMGLIHYNSPLHF
D: -; size: -; J: TRBJ2-1; V: TRBV4-1; DNA: TGCGCCAGCAGCCAAGTCATGGGGCTTGAGCAGTTCTTC; CDR3: CASSQVMGLEQFF
D: -; size: -; J: TRBJ1-2; V: TRBV7-9; DNA: TGTGCCAGCAGCCCTCGCCTGACGAGGTGGGGCACCTTC; CDR3: CASSPRLTRWGTF
D: -; size: -; J: TRBJ1-5; V: TRBV4-1; DNA: TGCGCCAGCAGCCAAGATTGGGTGATCCAGCCCCAGCATTTT; CDR3: CASSQDWVIQPQHF
D: TRBD1; size: -; J: TRBJ1-3; V: TRBV18; DNA: TGTGCCAGCTCAAGCAGGGGGCAATCTTCCGGAAACACCATATATTTT; CDR3: CASSSRGQSSGNTIYF
D: TRBD2; size: -; J: TRBJ2-3; V: TRBV25-1; DNA: TGTGCCAGCAGTGATGGCGGGGGGGCAGATACGCAGTATTTT; CDR3: CASSDGGGADTQYF
D: TRBD2; size: -; J: TRBJ2-1; V: TRBV7-2; DNA: TGTGCCAGCAGCTTATTCAGATTAGCGGGGGGGTACAATGAGCAGTTCTTC; CDR3: CASSLFRLAGGYNEQFF
D: -; size: -; J: TRBJ1-4; V: TRBV3-1/TRBV3-2; DNA: TGTGCCAGCAGCCAAGCCGGTAATGAAAAACTGTTTTTT; CDR3: CASSQAGNEKLFF
D: -; size: -; J: TRBJ1-2; V: TRBV7-9; DNA: TGTGCCAGCAGCGCCAACCCCTCGTACTATGGCTACACCTTC; CDR3: CASSANPSYYGYTF
D: -; size: -; J: TRBJ1-6; V: TRBV2; DNA: TGTGCCAGCAGTGAACACTCCTCACCCCTCCACTTT; CDR3: CASSEHSSPLHF
D: -; size: -; J: TRBJ1-4; V: TRBV7-9; DNA: TGTGCCAGCAGCCCTTCATGGACGATTGCAACTAATGAAAAACTGTTTTTT; CDR3: CASSPSWTIATNEKLFF
D: TRBD1; size: -; J: TRBJ1-2; V: TRBV7-9; DNA: TGTGCCAGCAGCTGGGACAGCTCTAACTATGGCTACACCTTC; CDR3: CASSWDSSNYGYTF
D: -; size: -; J: TRBJ1-2; V: TRBV19; DNA: TGTGCCAGTTCGGAACAGGGCGGTGGCTACACCTTC; CDR3: CASSEQGGGYTF
D: TRBD1; size: -; J: TRBJ2-5; V: TRBV7-3; DNA: TGTGCCAGCAGCCTCATGGGCGGGGACAGGGGACGTGGGACCCAGTACTTC; CDR3: CASSLMGGDRGRGTQYF
D: -; size: -; J: TRBJ1-2; V: TRBV13; DNA: TGTGCCAGCAGCTTAAGGTATCCGGCGGGACTTACTAACTATGGCTACACCTTC; CDR3: CASSLRYPAGLTNYGYTF
D: -; size: -; J: TRBJ1-1; V: TRBV28; DNA: TGTGCCAGCAGCGGCGACCGGAACACTGAAGCTTTCTTT; CDR3: CASSGDRNTEAFF
D: TRBD1; size: -; J: TRBJ1-6; V: TRBV3-1/TRBV3-2; DNA: TGTGCCAGCAGGCCGACAGGGGTGGGATCACCCCTCCACTTT; CDR3: CASRPTGVGSPLHF
D: TRBD1; size: -; J: TRBJ1-1; V: TRBV19; DNA: TGTGCCAGTAGTGGTGGGACAGGGATAAACACTGAAGCTTTCTTT; CDR3: CASSGGTGINTEAFF
D: -; size: -; J: TRBJ2-7; V: TRBV28; DNA: TGTGCCAGCAGTTTAACGGTCTCCTACGAGCAGTACTTC; CDR3: CASSLTVSYEQYF
D: -; size: -; J: TRBJ1-1; V: TRBV6-5; DNA: TGTGCCAGCAGTTACTTCGAAGTAGGGATCCCTGAAGCTTTCTTT; CDR3: CASSYFEVGIPEAFF
D: -; size: -; J: TRBJ1-5; V: TRBV6-5; DNA: TGTGCCAGCAGCGGGGCGTCGAAGCATTTT; CDR3: CASSGASKHF
D: -; size: -; J: TRBJ1-5; V: TRBV15; DNA: TGTGCCACCAGCAGTCAGAACCCTGGTCAGCCCCAGCATTTT; CDR3: CATSSQNPGQPQHF
D: TRBD1; size: -; J: TRBJ2-3; V: TRBV7-3; DNA: TGTGCCAGCAGCCAAACGGGACAGGGTTCTTTTGGACGCACAGATACGCAGTATTTT; CDR3: CASSQTGQGSFGRTDTQYF
D: TRBD1; size: once; J: TRBJ1-2; V: TRBV5-1; DNA: TGCGCCAGCAGCCCGACAGGGGGGGACTATGGCTACACCTTC; CDR3: CASSPTGGDYGYTF
D: -; size: many; J: TRBJ1-1; V: TRBV6-1; DNA: TGTGCCAGCAGTGAAACTTCACAGGGGAACACTGAAGCTTTCTTT; CDR3: CASSETSQGNTEAFF
D: -; size: few; J: TRBJ2-1; V: TRBV20-1; DNA: TGCAGTGCTAGAGGGGGGAATGAGCAGTTCTTC; CDR3: CSARGGNEQFF
D: TRBD1; size: -; J: TRBJ1-1; V: TRBV5-1; DNA: TGCGCCAGCATAAGGGCCCCGACAGGGGGCGAACCGGTTGGGGCTTTCTTT; CDR3: CASIRAPTGGEPVGAFF
D: -; size: -; J: TRBJ2-1; V: TRBV7-2; DNA: TGTGCCAGCAGCCCAATTATTCGAGGGGGGGCTATTAGCTATGAGCAGTTCTTC; CDR3: CASSPIIRGGAISYEQFF
D: -; size: once; J: TRBJ1-2; V: TRBV6-5; DNA: TGTGCCAGCAGTTACGGACTCGGGGCCGTTGGCTACACCTTC; CDR3: CASSYGLGAVGYTF
D: -; size: -; J: TRBJ1-1; V: TRBV3-1/TRBV3-2; DNA: TGTGCCAGCAGTCCCGAATCCTTCAGCACTGAAGCTTTCTTT; CDR3: CASSPESFSTEAFF
D: TRBD2; size: -; J: TRBJ2-1; V: TRBV6-2/TRBV6-3; DNA: TGTGCCAGCAGTTCACTCCGGCTAGCGGCGGACGAGCAGTTCTTC; CDR3: CASSSLRLAADEQFF
D: TRBD1; size: -; J: TRBJ1-2; V: TRBV2; DNA: TGTGCCAGCAGTGAAGACAGGGGGTATGGCTACACCTTC; CDR3: CASSEDRGYGYTF
D: -; size: -; J: TRBJ2-3; V: TRBV18; DNA: TGTGCCAGCTCACCCCTTTCCGGGACACCCAGGAGGAGCGCAGATACGCAGTATTTT; CDR3: CASSPLSGTPRRSADTQYF
D: -; size: -; J: TRBJ1-1; V: TRBV6-2/TRBV6-3; DNA: TGTGCCAGCAGTAAACCACCCAGGAGCCTAGAAGCTTTCTTT; CDR3: CASSKPPRSLEAFF
D: -; size: -; J: TRBJ2-7; V: TRBV20-1; DNA: TGCAGTGCTAGTAGAGGGCGGTTCTACGAGCAGTACTTC; CDR3: CSASRGRFYEQYF
D: -; size: few; J: TRBJ2-7; V: TRBV2; DNA: TGTGCCAGCAGTGAATGGGGCTACGAGCAGTACTTC; CDR3: CASSEWGYEQYF
D: -; size: -; J: TRBJ2-7; V: TRBV5-1; DNA: TGCGCCAGCAGCGCCGACTTGATCTCCTACGAGCAGTACTTC; CDR3: CASSADLISYEQYF
D: -; size: -; J: TRBJ2-6; V: TRBV19; DNA: TGTGCCAGTAGTATCCAGACCTCTGGGGCCAACGTCCTGACTTTC; CDR3: CASSIQTSGANVLTF
D: -; size: once; J: TRBJ1-1; V: TRBV7-6; DNA: TGTGCCAGCAGCTTATCTCAGGCGCAGTTTCCCACTGAAGCTTTCTTT; CDR3: CASSLSQAQFPTEAFF
D: TRBD1; size: -; J: TRBJ2-7; V: TRBV5-1; DNA: TGCGCCAGCAGCGGAAGGACAGGGGGCGGTATCGGCGAGCAGTACTTC; CDR3: CASSGRTGGGIGEQYF
D: TRBD1; size: -; J: TRBJ1-1; V: TRBV5-5; DNA: TGTGCCAGCAGCTCGCGGACAGGGTTTGCTCCTGAAGCTTTCTTT; CDR3: CASSSRTGFAPEAFF
D: -; size: -; J: TRBJ2-7; V: TRBV15; DNA: TGTGCCACCAGCAGAGATGCCGGTGGACAGTACTACGAGCAGTACTTC; CDR3: CATSRDAGGQYYEQYF
D: TRBD2; size: -; J: TRBJ2-2; V: TRBV30; DNA: TGTGCCTGGAGCCAGGGCGGGGGTTGGGCCGGGGAGCTGTTTTTT; CDR3: CAWSQGGGWAGELFF
D: TRBD1; size: -; J: TRBJ1-2; V: TRBV18; DNA: TGTGCCAGCACTAGACAGGGTTACTATGGCTACACCTTC; CDR3: CASTRQGYYGYTF
D: TRBD1; size: few; J: TRBJ2-1; V: TRBV29-1; DNA: TGCAGCTCCTCCCCGGGACAGGGGTCGGGTGAGCAGTTCTTC; CDR3: CSSSPGQGSGEQFF
D: -; size: -; J: TRBJ1-4; V: TRBV5-4; DNA: TGTGCCAGCAGCAGCTCCAGGGAGAGGGGGACTAATGAAAAACTGTTTTTT; CDR3: CASSSSRERGTNEKLFF
D: TRBD1; size: -; J: TRBJ1-2; V: TRBV3-1/TRBV3-2; DNA: TGTGCCAGCAGCCCGAACAGGGACAGCTATGGCTACACCTTC; CDR3: CASSPNRDSYGYTF
D: TRBD1; size: -; J: TRBJ2-5; V: TRBV18; DNA: TGTGCCAGCTCAAGGACAGGGGCAGAGACCCAGTACTTC; CDR3: CASSRTGAETQYF
D: TRBD2; size: few; J: TRBJ2-3; V: TRBV30; DNA: TGTGCCTGGAGAGCTTGGGGTAGCGGGAGGGAAGATACGCAGTATTTT; CDR3: CAWRAWGSGREDTQYF
D: -; size: -; J: TRBJ1-2; V: TRBV19; DNA: TGTGCCAGTAGTCCCGCGGCCTCCCCTCGGGGCTACACCTTC; CDR3: CASSPAASPRGYTF
D: -; size: once; J: TRBJ1-1; V: TRBV6-5; DNA: TGTGCCAGCAAATTGCGGGGTGTGAACACTGAAGCTTTCTTT; CDR3: CASKLRGVNTEAFF